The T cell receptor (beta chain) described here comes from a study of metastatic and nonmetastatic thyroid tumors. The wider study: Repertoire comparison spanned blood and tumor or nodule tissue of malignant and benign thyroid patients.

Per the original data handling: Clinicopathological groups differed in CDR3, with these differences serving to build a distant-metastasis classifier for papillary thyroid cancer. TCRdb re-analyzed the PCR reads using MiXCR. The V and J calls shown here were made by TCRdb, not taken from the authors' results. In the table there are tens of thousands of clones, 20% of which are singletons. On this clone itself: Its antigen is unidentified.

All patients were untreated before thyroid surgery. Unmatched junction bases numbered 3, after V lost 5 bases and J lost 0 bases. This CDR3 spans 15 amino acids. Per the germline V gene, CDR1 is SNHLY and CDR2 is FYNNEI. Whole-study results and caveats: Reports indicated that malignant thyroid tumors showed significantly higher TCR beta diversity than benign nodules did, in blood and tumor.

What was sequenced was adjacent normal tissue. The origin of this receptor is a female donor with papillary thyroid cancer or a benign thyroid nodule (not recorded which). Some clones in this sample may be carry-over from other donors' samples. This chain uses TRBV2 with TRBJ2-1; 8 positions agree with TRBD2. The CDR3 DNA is TGTGCCAGCAGTCGACTAGCGAACTCCTACAATGAGCAGTTCTTC. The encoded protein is CASSRLANSYNEQFF. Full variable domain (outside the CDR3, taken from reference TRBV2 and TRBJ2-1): EPEVTQTPSHQVTQMGQEVILRCVPISNHLYFYWYRQILGQKVEFLVSFYNNEISEKSEIFDDQFSVERPDGSNFTLKIRSTKLEDSAMYFCASSRLANSYNEQFFGPGTRLTVL.